Listed here is a single T cell receptor (beta chain). Its antigen is undetermined. This specimen belongs to a study of cytomegalovirus exposure and HLA in healthy donors. Study context: The early release's HLA-typed donors yielded tens of millions of unique TCRs. Findings of the study overall: A later examination showed that TCR association rates differed by HLA locus, with DRB1 most and HLA-C fewest. In a later analysis, a missense DCLRE1C variant was linked to TCR beta V- and J-gene trimming.

CDR1 LGHNA and CDR2 YNFKEQ come from the germline V gene. The CDR3 spans 18 residues. The V and J ends lost 0 bases and 7 bases, in that order; junction bases with no gene match: 13. The primer mix had 60 Vbeta and 13 Jbeta primers. Profiling relied on immunoSEQ multiplex PCR, and the TCRdb table lists in-frame clones only, not all of them. Of fewer than 250,000 clones in the sample, about 72% are singletons; the top ten hold around 3.9%. The sample taken for sequencing was PBMCs. The receptor was isolated from a male donor in good health and CMV-seronegative. This chain connects TRBV4-2 to TRBJ1-3, with 9 bases fitting TRBD1. CDR3 coding DNA: TGTGCCAGCAGCCAAGATATTGTTTCGGGGACAGGGAGTAACACCATATATTTT. Residues: CASSQDIVSGTGSNTIYF.